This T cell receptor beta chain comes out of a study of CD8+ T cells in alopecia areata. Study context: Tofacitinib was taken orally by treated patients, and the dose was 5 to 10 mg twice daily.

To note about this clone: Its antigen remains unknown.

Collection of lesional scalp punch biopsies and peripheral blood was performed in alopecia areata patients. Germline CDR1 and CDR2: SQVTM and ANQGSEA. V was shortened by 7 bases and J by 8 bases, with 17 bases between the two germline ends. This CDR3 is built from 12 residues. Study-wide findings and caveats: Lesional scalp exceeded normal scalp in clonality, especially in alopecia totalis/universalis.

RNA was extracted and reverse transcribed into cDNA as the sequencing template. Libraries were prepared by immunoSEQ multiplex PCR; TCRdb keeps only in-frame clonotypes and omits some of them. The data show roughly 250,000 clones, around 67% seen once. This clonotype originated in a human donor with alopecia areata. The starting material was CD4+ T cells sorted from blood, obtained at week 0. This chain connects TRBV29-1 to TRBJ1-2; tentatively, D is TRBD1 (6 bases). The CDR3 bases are TGCAGCGCCTGGGGCCGAGGGGGAGGCTACACCTTC. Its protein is CSAWGRGGGYTF.